The TCR beta chain under discussion was sequenced for a study of cytomegalovirus exposure and HLA in healthy donors. Notes on the study in general: In vitro testing confirmed a few CMV-associated chains as specific for CMV antigens. Data from an earlier analysis indicated that most TCR beta V segments were productive either about 87% or about 30% of the time. What a later analysis reportedly showed was that an Asian-associated ancestry cluster had fewer N-insertions than the roughly 670-donor mean.

The PCR used 60 Vbeta and 13 Jbeta primers. The repertoire was sequenced with immunoSEQ multiplex PCR; TCRdb's copy has only in-frame clones and lacks some. The sample shows some 160,000 clones, approximately 71% of them seen only once. The germline V gene encodes CDR1 SGHAT and CDR2 FQNNGV. Trimming shortened V by 1 base and J by 4 bases, and 13 bases separated the two germline ends. This CDR3 is 16 amino acids long. Regarding this clone: Its antigen is unknown.

The sequence was collected from a woman under 30 in good health and CMV-seropositive. Sequencing was carried out using PBMCs. This rearrangement joins TRBV11-2 to TRBJ2-2; D may be TRBD2 (7 bases). In nucleotides, the CDR3 is TGTGCCAGCAGCTTAGGCGGGGGCCTTGTCACCGGGGAGCTGTTTTTT. Translation: CASSLGGGLVTGELFF.